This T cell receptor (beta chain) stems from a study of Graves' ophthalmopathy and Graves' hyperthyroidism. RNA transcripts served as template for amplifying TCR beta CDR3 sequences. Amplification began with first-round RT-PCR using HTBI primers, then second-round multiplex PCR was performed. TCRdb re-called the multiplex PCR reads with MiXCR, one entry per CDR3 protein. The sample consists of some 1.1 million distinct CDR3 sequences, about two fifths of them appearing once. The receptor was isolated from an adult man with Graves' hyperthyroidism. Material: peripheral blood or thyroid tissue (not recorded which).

The CDR3 protein is CASRLTPYNQPQHF. CDR3 coding DNA: TGTGCCAGTCGTCTGACACCCTACAATCAGCCCCAGCATTTT. The chain combines TRBV28 with TRBJ1-5; no clear D gene. In germline, CDR1 is MDHEN, CDR2 SYDVKM. The CDR3 spans 14 residues. Trimming took off 9 bases at V and 3 bases at J, with 15 bases between the two ends.